The text below deals with one TCR gamma chain. The antigen it recognizes is unknown. No clone much larger than this one lies a single base away; base qualities are absent. The cysteine opens and the phenylalanine closes a CDR3 of 16 amino acids. Only the CDR3 DNA stays, 48 bases, in frame from base 1. V trim: 0 bases; J trim: 1 base; unmatched bases: 9. Taken from the germline V gene, the CDR1 and CDR2 loops are VINAFY and YDVSNSKD. This record comes from a study of Vδ1+ human thymocytes listed by TCRdb under 2018. About the investigation overall: As a data resource, the study described the mRNA-level TRG and TRD CDR3 repertoires of highly purified Vdelta1+ thymocytes obtained from young children. Earlier work had validated the multiplex-based CDR3 amplicon strategy against 5'RACE-based methods for generating CDR3 amplicons.

The full study reports these points: Even though sort purity was high, approximately 21% of thymic TRD sequences were Vdelta2 (and few were Vdelta3), which was not the case for the peripheral blood Vdelta1+ controls. In contrast to oligoclonal peripheral blood repertoires, thymic TRG and TRD repertoires appeared to be highly polyclonal with Gaussian CDR3 length distributions. Because no clustering by age or sex was observed, donors were not stratified by these variables in the analyses. Because unexpected Vdelta2 sequences could lead to misinterpretation of bulk repertoire data, the authors recommended using highly purified populations and validating at the single-cell level. Numerous TRG clonotypes were shared among donors (up to about 6.9x10^3), while TRD repertoires were essentially private (a maximum of about 120 shared).

Thymic samples were depleted of alphabeta T cells, then CD3+ TCRVdelta1+ TCRVdelta2- thymocytes were FACS-sorted. The purity of the sorted Vdelta1+ thymocytes fell between about 98% and 99.6%. The thymic specimens were obtained from 7 or 8 paediatric patients who were undergoing corrective cardiac surgery and ranged in age from about 5 days to 15 months. Thymic tissue was dispersed and mononuclear cells isolated on a Histopaque-1077 density gradient. For staining, the antibodies used were anti-TCRVdelta1 clone TS8.2, anti-TCRVdelta2 clone B6, anti-CD3 clone HIT3a and anti-TCRalphabeta clone IP26. RNA extraction was performed with the RNeasy mini kit, and reverse transcription was done with Superscript III. CDR3 amplicons were produced by multiplex PCR using pooled V-gene forward primers and a constant-region reverse primer with Illumina adaptor overhangs. After gel purification, the amplicons were indexed with Nextera index primers during about 8 additional PCR cycles and then purified using AMPure XP beads. Sequencing of libraries was performed on an Illumina MiSeq using paired-end 250 bp reads, dual indexing and a roughly 20% PhiX spike-in. As for the authors' bioinformatics: Read quality was checked with FastQC, and TRG read pairs were merged using ea-utils fastq-join. Annotation of sequences was performed with IMGT/HighV-QUEST, only productive sequences with unambiguous V-gene assignment were retained, and clonotypes were defined by identical CDR3 sequence. For downstream analysis, VDJtools 1.1.1, tcR 2.2.3, Treemap and vegan Shannon diversity in R 3.4.4 were used. TCRdb reran clone calling on the public reads with CATT; rows sharing one DNA sequence were then combined. V and J calls and clone size were set by TCRdb, not the authors. For this sample there are over 20,000 gamma-chain clones; around 13% appear just once. Jointly, the top ten make up 1.9% of the sample.

Here the chain combines TRGV5 and TRGJ1 or TRGJ2. The TCR sequence derives from a child less than two years old who had congenital heart surgery. The sample was Vdelta1+ gamma-delta thymocytes from the thymus. The cell subset or site label corresponds to: FACS-sorted CD3+ TCRalphabeta- TCRVdelta1+ TCRVdelta2- thymocytes. In nucleotides, the sequence is TGTGCCACCTGGGACAGGGCCCTCAACAATTATTATAAGAAACTCTTT. It codes for CATWDRALNNYYKKLF.